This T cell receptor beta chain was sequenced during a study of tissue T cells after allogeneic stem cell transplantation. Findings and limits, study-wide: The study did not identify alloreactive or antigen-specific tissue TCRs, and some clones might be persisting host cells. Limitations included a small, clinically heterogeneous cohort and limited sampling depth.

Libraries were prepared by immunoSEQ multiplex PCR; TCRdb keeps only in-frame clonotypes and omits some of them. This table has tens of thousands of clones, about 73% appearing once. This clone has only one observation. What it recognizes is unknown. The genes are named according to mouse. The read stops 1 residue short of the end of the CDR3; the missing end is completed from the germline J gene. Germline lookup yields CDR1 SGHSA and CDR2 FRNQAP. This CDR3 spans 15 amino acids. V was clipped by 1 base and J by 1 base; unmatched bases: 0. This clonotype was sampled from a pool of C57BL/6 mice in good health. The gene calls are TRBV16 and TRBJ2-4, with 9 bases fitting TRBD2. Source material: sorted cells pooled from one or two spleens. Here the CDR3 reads CASSLGLGGQNTLYF. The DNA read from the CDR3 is TGTGCAAGCAGCTTAGGACTGGGGGGTCAAAACACCTTGTAC.